Each of the 22 T cell receptor beta chains below was sequenced from the same sample in a study of CD8+ T cells in alopecia areata. The sequencing template was cDNA reverse transcribed from extracted RNA. TCRdb's copy holds only in-frame clones and misses some; the assay was immunoSEQ multiplex PCR. The table lists about 160,000 clones, about 71% of them singletons, with roughly 0.85% in the top ten. The treatment was: oral pan-JAK inhibitor, 5-10 mg twice daily. Sequencing used CD4+ T cells sorted from blood, obtained at week 4, from a patient treated with tofacitinib. All receptors derive from a human donor with alopecia areata.

The genes are TRBV11-2 and TRBJ2-5; TRBD1 is a possible D gene (6 bases). V lost 3 bases and J 4 bases, leaving 15 bases between the germline ends. Per the germline V gene, CDR1 is SGHAT and CDR2 is FQNNGV. The CDR3 totals 15 residues. The CDR3 DNA reads as TGTGCCAGCAGCTTGGGGCAGGGGATGGTAGAGACCCAGTACTTC. Its translation is CASSLGQGMVETQYF.

This clone was picked up a small number of times. The rearrangement joins TRBV19 to TRBJ1-5, with a weak D call TRBD1 (6 bases). The germline V gene encodes CDR1 LNHDA and CDR2 SQIVND (reference sequence). CDR3 length: 15 amino acids. V was clipped by 3 bases and J by 5 bases, with 14 bases between them. The CDR3 sequence is CASSIPKGGDQPQHF. The CDR3 bases are TGTGCCAGTAGTATCCCTAAGGGGGGGGATCAGCCCCAGCATTTT.

The genes are TRBV30 and TRBJ2-6, with D perhaps TRBD1 (6 bases). Per the germline V gene, CDR1 is GTSNPN and CDR2 is SVGIG (reference sequence). The V end was cut by 4 bases, the J end by 0 bases, with 7 bases between. The CDR3 extends over 14 amino acids. The CDR3 bases are TGTGCCTGGACAGGGGCCTCTGGGGCCAACGTCCTGACTTTC. Translating it yields CAWTGASGANVLTF.

The chain carries TRBV9 and TRBJ2-7, with D tentatively TRBD1 (5 bases). The germline gives CDR1 SGDLS, CDR2 YYNGEE. V was shortened by 5 bases and J by 3 bases, with 15 bases between the two germline ends. The CDR3 is 14 amino acids. The CDR3 spells CASSAGPRDYEQYF. In DNA form, the CDR3 reads TGTGCCAGCAGTGCAGGGCCCCGCGACTACGAGCAGTACTTC.

V is TRBV5-6 and J is TRBJ2-1; D ambiguous. Trimming removed 0 bases at V and 10 bases at J, with 5 bases between. Germline V lookup: CDR1 SGHDT, CDR2 YYEEEE. The CDR3 covers 11 residues. The CDR3 spells CASSLDVEQFF. The CDR3 nucleotides are TGTGCCAGCAGCTTGGACGTCGAGCAGTTCTTC.

As to this clone: Because the CDR3's place on the DNA is in doubt, the DNA is left out and the CDR3 is given as listed by TCRdb. The CDR3 loop is CAWSVGGGSPLRF. J is TRBJ1-6 and V is TRBV30. The germline V gene encodes CDR1 GTSNPN and CDR2 SVGIG (reference sequence). The CDR3 has 13 residues if both end residues are counted.

The chain is built from TRBV29-1 and TRBJ1-1, with TRBD1 as a possible D gene (6 bases). The CDR3 contains 15 residues. Trimming shortened V by 6 bases and J by 1 base, and 18 bases separated the two germline ends. CDR1 is SQVTM, CDR2 ANQGSEA, per germline. The CDR3 sequence: CSVRGLIVRNTEAFF. In DNA form, the CDR3 reads TGCAGCGTACGGGGGCTCATTGTGAGGAACACTGAAGCTTTCTTT.

This chain uses TRBV19 with TRBJ2-7; the D gene is possibly TRBD2 (5 bases). This CDR3 has 13 amino acids. Germline values: CDR1 LNHDA, CDR2 SQIVND (reference sequence). V was pared by 5 bases and J by 1 base, with 9 bases between. The CDR3 coding sequence is TGTGCCAGTAGTCCTAGCAGGTCCTACGAGCAGTACTTC. This encodes CASSPSRSYEQYF.

The chain uses TRBV9 and TRBJ1-1; tentative D call: TRBD1 (5 bases). V lost 0 bases and J lost 5, with 14 bases in between. The CDR3 is 15 amino acids. Germline CDR1 SGDLS, CDR2 YYNGEE. CDR3 loop: CASSVAGGDWTEAFF. In DNA form, the CDR3 reads TGTGCCAGCAGCGTAGCTGGGGGGGATTGGACTGAAGCTTTCTTT. Looking up the rest from reference TRBV9 and TRBJ1-1 gives the full variable domain: DSGVTQTPKHLITATGQRVTLRCSPRSGDLSVYWYQQSLDQGLQFLIQYYNGEERAKGNILERFSAQQFPDLHSELNLSSLELGDSALYFCASSVAGGDWTEAFFGQGTRLTVV.

The chain has TRBV9 and TRBJ2-7, with TRBD1 matching over 7 bases. Germline assignment: CDR1 SGDLS and CDR2 YYNGEE. The CDR3 is made up of 15 amino acids. After removal of 0 bases from V and 3 bases from J, the junction contained 6 bases not matched to a gene. This CDR3 reads CASSVVGTAIYEQYF. For the CDR3, the DNA is TGTGCCAGCAGCGTAGTAGGGACAGCGATCTACGAGCAGTACTTC.

V gene TRBV5-6 combines with J gene TRBJ1-1; D uncertain. Germline loops: CDR1 SGHDT, CDR2 YYEEEE. This CDR3 contains 12 residues. The V gene lost 2 bases and the J gene lost 2 bases, with 4 bases spanning the gap. The CDR3 coding sequence is TGTGCCAGCAGCTTTTCAAACACTGAAGCTTTCTTT. It translates to CASSFSNTEAFF.

This clone was seen a few times. The V and J genes are TRBV4-3 and TRBJ1-4; D ambiguous. CDR1 and CDR2 (germline): LGHNA, YSLEER. CDR3 size: 15 residues. The V end lost 0 bases, the J end lost 1 base, and 6 bases lay between the germline ends. CDR3 amino acids: CASSQDWRTNEKLFF. As DNA, the CDR3 is TGCGCCAGCAGCCAAGATTGGCGAACTAATGAAAAACTGTTTTTT.

CDR3 sequence: CASSWTGLGANEQFF. CDR3 coding DNA: TGTGCCAGCAGCTGGACCGGCCTGGGTGCGAATGAGCAGTTCTTC. The chain is built from TRBV13 and TRBJ2-1; D uncertain. This CDR3 is built from 15 residues. The ends were cut back, 4 bases at V and 7 bases at J, with 17 bases in the middle. The germline V gene has CDR1 PRHDT and CDR2 FYEKMQ (reference sequence).

The chain is built from TRBV20-1 and TRBJ2-7; D is unresolved. The CDR3 covers 11 residues. Germline V lookup: CDR1 DFQATT, CDR2 SNEGSKA (reference sequence). The V and J ends lost 1 base and 6 bases respectively, with 7 bases between them. The CDR3 DNA reads as TGCAGTGCTAGAGCCGTAGGCGAGCAGTACTTC. This codes for CSARAVGEQYF.

V usage is TRBV27 and J usage is TRBJ1-5, with D possibly TRBD1 on 6 matching bases. V dropped 6 bases and J dropped 1 base, with 13 bases sitting between them. Germline CDR1 and CDR2: MNHEY and SMNVEV (reference sequence). CDR3 length equals 15 residues. CDR3 sequence (DNA): TGTGCCAGCAGCCATACAGGGTTGAGCAATCAGCCCCAGCATTTT. Protein: CASSHTGLSNQPQHF.

V usage is TRBV29-1 and J usage is TRBJ2-7; no clear D gene. The ends were cut back, 4 bases at V and 3 bases at J, with 10 bases in the middle. The CDR3 runs 12 residues. CDR1 and CDR2 (germline): SQVTM, ANQGSEA. Here the CDR3 reads CSVVSRLYEQYF. CDR3 DNA: TGCAGCGTTGTGTCGCGACTCTACGAGCAGTACTTC.

This clone was seen more than once but under ten times. The rearrangement links TRBV29-1 to TRBJ1-1, with D hard to call. The V and J ends lost 4 bases and 1 base respectively, with 10 bases between them. The germline gives CDR1 SQVTM, CDR2 ANQGSEA. The CDR3 totals 13 residues. The CDR3 nucleotides read TGCAGCGTTGCTTCGTCAGGGAACACTGAAGCTTTCTTT. This gives the protein CSVASSGNTEAFF.

The V call is TRBV7-3, the J call TRBJ2-3; D gene ambiguous. Germline values: CDR1 SGHTA, CDR2 FQGTGA. V lost 5 bases and J lost 1, with 10 bases in between. The CDR3 contains 14 residues. The CDR3 reads CASSPQSRTDTQYF. DNA of the CDR3: TGTGCCAGCAGCCCGCAGAGTCGCACAGATACGCAGTATTTT.

The chain uses TRBV27 and TRBJ1-5; 7 bases fit TRBD1. The V and J ends lost 3 bases and 1 base, in that order; junction bases with no gene match: 6. Germline V CDR1 and CDR2: MNHEY, SMNVEV (reference sequence). This CDR3 region has 16 residues. The CDR3 protein is CASSFYGQASNQPQHF. CDR3 in DNA: TGTGCCAGCAGTTTCTACGGACAGGCGAGCAATCAGCCCCAGCATTTT.

The rearrangement joins TRBV25-1 to TRBJ1-2, with TRBD1 matching over 7 bases. The CDR3 runs 17 residues. V trimming: 7 bases; J trimming: 4 bases; junction bases outside the gene matches: 18. Looked up from germline, CDR1 is MGHDK and CDR2 is SYGVNS. CDR3 protein: CASTSAGQSNLFYGYTF. The CDR3, as DNA: TGTGCCAGCACGTCCGCGGGACAGTCCAACTTATTCTATGGCTACACCTTC.

CDR3 DNA sequence: TGTGCCAGCAGCTTAGACGCCGGGAATTCACCCCTCCACTTT. Its protein product is CASSLDAGNSPLHF. The chain employs TRBV7-2 and TRBJ1-6; no firm D call. The germline V gene encodes CDR1 SGHTA and CDR2 FQGNSA. CDR3 length: 14 amino acids. Between the trimmed V and J ends, which lost 1 base and 7 bases, there was a span of 8 bases.

The sample holds one count of this clone. Here the CDR3 reads CAWRGQGNSPLHF. In nucleotides, the CDR3 is TGTGCCTGGAGGGGACAAGGAAATTCACCCCTCCACTTT. V and J are TRBV30 and TRBJ1-6; D possibly corresponds to TRBD1 (6 bases). V lost 3 bases, J lost 7 bases, and 10 bases lay in between. The CDR3 consists of 13 residues. Germline CDR1 and CDR2: GTSNPN and SVGIG (reference sequence).